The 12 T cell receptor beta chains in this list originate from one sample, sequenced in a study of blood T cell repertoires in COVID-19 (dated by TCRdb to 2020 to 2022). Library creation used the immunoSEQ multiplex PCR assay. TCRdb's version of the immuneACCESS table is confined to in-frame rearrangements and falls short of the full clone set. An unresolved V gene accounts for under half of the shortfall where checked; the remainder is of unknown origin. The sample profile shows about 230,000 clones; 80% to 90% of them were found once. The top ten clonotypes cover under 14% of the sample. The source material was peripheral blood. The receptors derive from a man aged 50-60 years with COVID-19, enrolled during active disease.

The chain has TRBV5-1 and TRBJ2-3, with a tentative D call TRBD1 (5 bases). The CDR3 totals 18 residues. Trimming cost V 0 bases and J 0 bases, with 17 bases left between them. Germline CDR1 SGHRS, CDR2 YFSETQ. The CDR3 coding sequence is TGCGCCAGCAGCTTGGGACAGCCCAACTCTCTTAGCACAGATACGCAGTATTTT. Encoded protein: CASSLGQPNSLSTDTQYF.

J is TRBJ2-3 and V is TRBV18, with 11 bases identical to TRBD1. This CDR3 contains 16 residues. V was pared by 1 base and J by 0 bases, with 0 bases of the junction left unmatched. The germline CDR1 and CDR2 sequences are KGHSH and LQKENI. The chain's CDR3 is CASSPRTGGSTDTQYF. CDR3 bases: TGTGCCAGCTCACCACGGACAGGGGGCAGCACAGATACGCAGTATTTT.

CDR3 bases: TGTGCCAGCAAGGAACAGGGGGGGTTACCGGCCGGGGAGCTGTTTTTT. Protein sequence: CASKEQGGLPAGELFF. J is TRBJ2-2 and V is TRBV27; maybe TRBD1 (8 bases). CDR3 length: 16 residues. V was pared by 7 bases and J by 6 bases, with 21 bases between. Germline loops: CDR1 MNHEY, CDR2 SMNVEV (reference sequence).

CDR3 loop: CASSSLAGEVTDTQYF. Here the CDR3 DNA reads TGTGCCAGCAGCTCATTAGCGGGGGAGGTCACAGATACGCAGTATTTT. This chain joins TRBV7-3 and TRBJ2-3; the match to TRBD2 covers 9 bases. The CDR3 is 16 residues long. V shed 4 bases and J 2 bases; nucleotides not matched to a gene: 7. CDR1 is SGHTA and CDR2 is FQGTGA in the germline V gene. Variable domain in full (rest from reference TRBV7-3 and TRBJ2-3): GAGVSQTPSNKVTEKGKYVELRCDPISGHTALYWYRQSLGQGPEFLIYFQGTGAADDSGLPNDRFFAVRPEGSVSTLKIQRTERGDSAVYLCASSSLAGEVTDTQYFGPGTRLTVL.

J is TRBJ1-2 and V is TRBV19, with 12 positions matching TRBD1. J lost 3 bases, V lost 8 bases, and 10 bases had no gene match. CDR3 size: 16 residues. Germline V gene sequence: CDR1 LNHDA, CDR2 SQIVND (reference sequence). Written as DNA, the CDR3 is TGTGCCAGTGAAGGGACAGGGGGCGCGGGGCACTATGGCTACACCTTC. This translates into CASEGTGGAGHYGYTF.

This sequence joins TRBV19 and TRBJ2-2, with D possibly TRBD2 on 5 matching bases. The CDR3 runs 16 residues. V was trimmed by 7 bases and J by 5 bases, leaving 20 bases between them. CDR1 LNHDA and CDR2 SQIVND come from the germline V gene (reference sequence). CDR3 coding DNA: TGTGCCAGTACGCCGTCGGACTCTGCTATTACCGGGGAGCTGTTTTTT. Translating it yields CASTPSDSAITGELFF.

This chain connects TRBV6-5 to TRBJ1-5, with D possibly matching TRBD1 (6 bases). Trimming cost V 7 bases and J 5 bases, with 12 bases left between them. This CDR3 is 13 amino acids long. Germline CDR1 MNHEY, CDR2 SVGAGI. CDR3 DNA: TGTGCCAGCAACCCGGACAGACATCAGCCCCAGCATTTT. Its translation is CASNPDRHQPQHF.

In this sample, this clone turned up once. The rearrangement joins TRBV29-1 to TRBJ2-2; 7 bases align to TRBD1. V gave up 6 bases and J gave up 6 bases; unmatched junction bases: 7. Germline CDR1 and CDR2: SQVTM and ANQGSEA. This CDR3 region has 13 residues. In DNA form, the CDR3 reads TGCAGCGTAGGGGGCAGGGGGTCCGGGGAGCTGTTTTTT. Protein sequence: CSVGGRGSGELFF.

The CDR3 bases are TGTGCCAGCGTACAAAATCAAGAGGACAGGCCCAGCTCCTACGAGCAGTACTTC. It is translated as CASVQNQEDRPSSYEQYF. The J gene is TRBJ2-7, the V gene TRBV21-1; the table's D call, TRBD1, has no DNA check behind it. TRBV21-1 is noted as a pseudogene. The CDR3 runs to 18 residues.

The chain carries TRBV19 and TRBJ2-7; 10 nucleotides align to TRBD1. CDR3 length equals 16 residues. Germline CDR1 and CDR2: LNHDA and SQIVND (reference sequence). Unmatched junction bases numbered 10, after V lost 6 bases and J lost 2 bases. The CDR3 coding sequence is TGTGCCAGTAGCCATAGGACAGGGGGGATTGCCTACGAGCAGTACTTC. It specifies CASSHRTGGIAYEQYF.

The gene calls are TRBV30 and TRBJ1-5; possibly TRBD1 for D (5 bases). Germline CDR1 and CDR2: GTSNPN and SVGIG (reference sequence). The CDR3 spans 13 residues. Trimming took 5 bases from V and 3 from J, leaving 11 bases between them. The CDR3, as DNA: TGTGCCTGGTCTCGGGGGGACAATCAGCCCCAGCATTTT. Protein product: CAWSRGDNQPQHF.

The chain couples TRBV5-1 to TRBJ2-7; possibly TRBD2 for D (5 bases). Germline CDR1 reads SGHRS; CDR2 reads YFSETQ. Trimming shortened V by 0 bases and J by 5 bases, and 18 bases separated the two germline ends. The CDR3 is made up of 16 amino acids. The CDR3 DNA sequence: TGCGCCAGCAGCTTGGAGGCGGTCGGGATTTTACACGAGCAGTACTTC. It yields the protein CASSLEAVGILHEQYF.